What follows are 26 T cell receptor beta chains derived from one specimen sequenced in a study of blood T cells in healthy people across ages. Then a second PCR, running roughly 7 to 11 cycles, was carried out with a sample-barcoded 5' primer and a J-beta primer mix. MiXCR, run by TCRdb on the 5' RACE reads, gives a single entry per CDR3 protein. Of around 800,000 distinct CDR3 sequences in the sample, more than 25% were seen once. These records were also assigned to another study, of T cells of mothers and their children.

Material for sequencing was blood. These receptors were collected from a boy younger than 18 in good health.

V usage is TRBV20-1 and J usage is TRBJ1-5; possible D gene TRBD1, 6 bases. This CDR3 has 15 residues. The V end was cut by 0 bases, the J end by 3 bases, with 12 bases between. Germline V lookup: CDR1 DFQATT, CDR2 SNEGSKA (reference sequence). In DNA, the CDR3 is TGCAGTGCTAGAGACCAGGGGAGTAACAATCAGCCCCAGCATTTT. This translates into CSARDQGSNNQPQHF.

V usage is TRBV25-1 and J usage is TRBJ2-7, with 10 bases matching TRBD1. V lost 3 bases and J lost 4; bases outside the gene matches: 3. The CDR3 is made up of 14 amino acids. Per germline, CDR1 MGHDK and CDR2 SYGVNS. CDR3 region: CASSEDRGIYEQYF. CDR3 in DNA: TGTGCCAGCAGTGAGGACAGGGGGATATACGAGCAGTACTTC.

This chain joins TRBV4-1 and TRBJ1-4, with D maybe TRBD1 (6 bases). With 6 bases removed from V and 1 base from J, the gap between germline ends came to 15 bases. This CDR3 is 16 amino acids long. CDR1 MGHRA and CDR2 YSYEKL come from the germline V gene. In nucleotides, the CDR3 is TGCGCCAGCAGTCCCCAGGGGCTTGGAACTAATGAAAAACTGTTTTTT. The encoded protein is CASSPQGLGTNEKLFF.

This clonotype was counted a few times. The chain combines TRBV7-9 with TRBJ2-5; perhaps TRBD1 as D (5 bases). The CDR3 extends over 14 amino acids. Trimming took off 2 bases at V and 0 bases at J, with 7 bases between the two ends. CDR1 and CDR2 from the germline V gene are SEHNR and FQNEAQ (reference sequence). The CDR3 loop reads CASSLRTNQETQYF. CDR3 bases: TGTGCCAGCAGCTTAAGGACAAACCAAGAGACCCAGTACTTC. The full variable domain, in which reference TRBV7-9 and TRBJ2-5 provide the parts outside the CDR3, is DTGVSQNPRHKITKRGQNVTFRCDPISEHNRLYWYRQTLGQGPEFLTYFQNEAQLEKSRLLSDRFSAERPKGSFSTLEIQRTEQGDSAMYLCASSLRTNQETQYFGPGTRLLVL.

Only one count was recorded for this clonotype. The chain links TRBV18 to TRBJ1-1, with unresolved D. CDR3 length: 14 amino acids. Looked up from germline, CDR1 is KGHSH and CDR2 is LQKENI. V lost 3 bases, J lost 1 base, and 9 bases lay in between. The CDR3 nucleotides are TGTGCCAGCTCACCTTCGCGGGGGAACACTGAAGCTTTCTTT. Protein product: CASSPSRGNTEAFF. Based on the CDR3 plus reference TRBV18 and TRBJ1-1, the full variable domain is NAGVMQNPRHLVRRRGQEARLRCSPMKGHSHVYWYRQLPEEGLKFMVYLQKENIIDESGMPKERFSAEFPKEGPSILRIQQVVRGDSAAYFCASSPSRGNTEAFFGQGTRLTVV.

This clonotype has more than one count but fewer than ten. The chain has TRBV20-1 and TRBJ2-1, with D tentatively TRBD1 (6 bases). V was pared by 0 bases and J by 12 bases, with 21 bases between. Germline CDR1 reads DFQATT; CDR2 reads SNEGSKA (reference sequence). The CDR3 consists of 15 residues. The CDR3 DNA follows: TGCAGTGCTAGAGATGCCTCCGGGACATCGGATTCGCAGTTCTTC. It specifies CSARDASGTSDSQFF.

This clonotype was counted a few times. This chain joins TRBV7-7 and TRBJ2-5, with D possibly TRBD1 on 7 matching bases. Trimming took off 11 bases at V and 4 bases at J, with 17 bases between the two ends. Germline V gives CDR1 SSHAT, CDR2 FNYEAQ (reference sequence). This CDR3 is built from 13 residues. The CDR3 here is CAVGTEGGETQYF. For the CDR3, the DNA is TGTGCCGTCGGGACAGAGGGAGGAGAGACCCAGTACTTC.

The chain combines TRBV3-1 with TRBJ2-5; 9 bases match TRBD2. The tail of the sequence fits TRBJ2-7 better, so the J call may be wrong. The CDR3 length is 16 residues. Looked up from germline, CDR1 is LGHDT and CDR2 is YNNKEL (reference sequence). This CDR3 is CASSQAGLAGFYEQYF. In DNA form, the CDR3 reads TGTGCCAGCAGCCAAGCAGGCCTAGCGGGGTTCTACGAGCAGTACTTC.

Only a few counts were recorded for this clonotype. The V and J genes are TRBV6-1 and TRBJ2-5; 7 nucleotides match TRBD2. The end of the DNA aligns better with TRBJ2-1, so the J call may be wrong. The CDR3 loop spans 16 amino acids. The germline gives CDR1 MNHNS, CDR2 SASEGT. The CDR3 DNA follows: TGTGCCAGCAGTGACGAGAGCGGGGACTATGACAATGAGCAGTTCTTC. Residues: CASSDESGDYDNEQFF.

This clonotype was counted between two and nine times. J is TRBJ2-7 and V is TRBV19; possible D gene TRBD2, 5 bases. The V gene's germline CDR1 is LNHDA and CDR2 SQIVND (reference sequence). This CDR3 has 17 residues. Trimming shortened V by 4 bases and J by 0 bases, and 19 bases separated the two germline ends. CDR3 DNA sequence: TGTGCCAGTAGTACAAACAAGCGGCGGCTCAGCTCCTACGAGCAGTACTTC. Translating it yields CASSTNKRRLSSYEQYF. The full variable domain, rest sourced from reference TRBV19 and TRBJ2-7, is DGGITQSPKYLFRKEGQNVTLSCEQNLNHDAMYWYRQDPGQGLRLIYYSQIVNDFQKGDIAEGYSVSREKKESFPLTVTSAQKNPTAFYLCASSTNKRRLSSYEQYFGPGTRLTVT.

The chain recombines TRBV5-1 with TRBJ2-5; TRBD2 aligns across 11 bases. V shed 3 bases and J 13 bases; nucleotides not matched to a gene: 8. The CDR3 consists of 13 residues. Germline V gene lookup returns CDR1 SGHRS and CDR2 YFSETQ. The CDR3 DNA is TGCGCCAGCAGCTCGGGACTAGCGGCCGCCGGGTACTTC. Translated: CASSSGLAAAGYF.

Remarks on this clonotype: One end of the junction is discordant with germline, which a read error may explain. V is TRBV12-3 or TRBV12-4 and J is TRBJ2-7; D uncertain. The CDR3 totals 14 residues. CDR3 nucleotides: TGTGCCGGCAGTTTGGTGTTCAGGCCCCACGAGCAGTACTTC. Translating it yields CAGSLVFRPHEQYF.

With regard to this clonotype: An end of the junction does not agree with germline; a read error may underlie this. J is TRBJ1-2 and V is TRBV20-1; possibly TRBD1 for D (6 bases). Germline-derived CDR1 and CDR2 are DFQATT and SNEGSKA (reference sequence). CDR3 length: 12 residues. CDR3: CSATLGGAGYPF. The CDR3 bases are TGCAGTGCTACTCTAGGGGGGGCTGGCTACCCCTTC.

This clonotype was detected only a few times. The chain has TRBV12-3 or TRBV12-4 and TRBJ2-1; D is possibly TRBD2 (6 bases). V lost 7 bases, J lost 6 bases, and 16 bases lay in between. This CDR3 has 14 amino acids. CDR3 DNA: TGTGCCAGCAAAGGGCAGGACTACTTCAATGAGCAGTTCTTC. Residues: CASKGQDYFNEQFF.

The V call is TRBV5-1, the J call TRBJ1-1, with 8 bases that match TRBD1. V was clipped by 4 bases and J by 3 bases; unmatched bases: 8. There are 15 residues in the CDR3. Germline V gene lookup returns CDR1 SGHRS and CDR2 YFSETQ. The CDR3 reads CASSTDRGEYTEAFF. CDR3 coding DNA: TGCGCCAGCAGCACCGACAGGGGAGAGTACACTGAAGCTTTCTTT.

This clonotype was observed a few times. The chain employs TRBV5-1 and TRBJ2-1; D gene uncertain. In germline, CDR1 is SGHRS, CDR2 YFSETQ. The CDR3 runs to 13 residues. V was pared by 6 bases and J by 10 bases, with 17 bases between. CDR3 region: CASIGPAKEEQFF. Written as DNA, the CDR3 is TGCGCCAGCATAGGGCCGGCCAAAGAGGAGCAGTTCTTC.

V and J are TRBV5-1 and TRBJ2-3, with 12 bases matching TRBD2. V gave up 4 bases and J gave up 4 bases; unmatched junction bases: 7. The CDR3 length is 16 residues. Germline assignment: CDR1 SGHRS and CDR2 YFSETQ. In DNA form, the CDR3 reads TGCGCCAGCAGCCCCAACCTAGCGGGGGGGCCAGATACGCAGTATTTT. Translation: CASSPNLAGGPDTQYF.

This clonotype has just a few counts. The chain links TRBV6-1 to TRBJ2-7; the match to TRBD2 covers 8 bases. The germline gives CDR1 MNHNS, CDR2 SASEGT. This CDR3 comprises 14 residues. Here the CDR3 reads CARRGDGRSYEQYF. Written as DNA, the CDR3 is TGTGCTCGGCGGGGGGACGGACGCTCCTACGAGCAGTACTTC.

This clonotype came up a few times. V usage is TRBV20-1 and J usage is TRBJ2-7; the match to TRBD1 covers 11 bases. This CDR3 spans 15 amino acids. V dropped 4 bases and J dropped 6; count of bases not matched to a gene: 11. Germline V lookup: CDR1 DFQATT, CDR2 SNEGSKA (reference sequence). Here the CDR3 DNA reads TGCAGTGCTACAGATTCGGACAGGGGGCAGGGCGAGCAGTACTTC. Translating gives CSATDSDRGQGEQYF.

The chain employs TRBV6-6 and TRBJ2-1, with D possibly TRBD2 on 5 matching bases. Germline V CDR1 and CDR2: MNHNY, SVGAGI (reference sequence). This CDR3 spans 9 amino acids. V gave up 10 bases and J gave up 12 bases, with 10 bases separating them. CDR3 nucleotide sequence: TGTGCCACCAATGAGGGGCAGTTCTTC. Its translation: CATNEGQFF.

This clonotype was seen more than once but under ten times. The genes are TRBV20-1 and TRBJ2-7; the D call may be TRBD1 or TRBD2 (7 bases each). CDR1 is DFQATT, CDR2 SNEGSKA, per germline (reference sequence). The CDR3 extends over 15 amino acids. Trimming left V 0 bases short and J 5 bases short, with 17 bases between. CDR3 in amino acids: CSARDGRGRLNEQYF. CDR3 nucleotide sequence: TGCAGTGCTAGAGATGGGAGGGGGCGCTTGAACGAGCAGTACTTC.

The rearrangement joins TRBV20-1 to TRBJ2-1; D possibly corresponds to TRBD1 (5 bases). This CDR3 is 12 amino acids long. Looked up from germline, CDR1 is DFQATT and CDR2 is SNEGSKA (reference sequence). Trimming cost V 1 base and J 9 bases, with 10 bases left between them. The CDR3: CSARVPQGEQFF. DNA for the CDR3: TGCAGTGCTAGAGTCCCCCAGGGTGAGCAGTTCTTC.

The V and J genes are TRBV12-3 or TRBV12-4 and TRBJ1-4; D might be TRBD1 (5 bases). Deletions cut 7 bases from V and 8 bases from J, with 20 bases between. The CDR3 loop spans 15 amino acids. The CDR3: CASILGGPSREKLFF. CDR3 DNA sequence: TGTGCCAGCATCCTTGGGGGACCGTCCCGAGAAAAACTGTTTTTT.

This clonotype was recorded a few times. V usage is TRBV12-3 or TRBV12-4 and J usage is TRBJ1-1, with 7 nucleotides matching TRBD1. V was pared by 7 bases and J by 4 bases, with 6 bases of the junction left unmatched. The CDR3 has 13 amino acids. CDR3 bases: TGTGCCAGCACCCTGGCAGGGGGCACTGAAGCTTTCTTT. Protein product: CASTLAGGTEAFF.

The rearrangement uses TRBV7-6 and TRBJ2-1, with D tentatively TRBD2 (6 bases). Germline V gives CDR1 SGHVS, CDR2 FNYEAQ. V was trimmed by 6 bases and J by 0 bases, leaving 15 bases between them. CDR3 length: 16 amino acids. CDR3 region: CASRPAGRSSYNEQFF. The CDR3 nucleotides read TGTGCCAGCAGACCAGCGGGTCGGAGCTCCTACAATGAGCAGTTCTTC. The whole variable domain, remainder taken from reference TRBV7-6 and TRBJ2-1, is GAGVSQSPRYKVTKRGQDVALRCDPISGHVSLYWYRQALGQGPEFLTYFNYEAQQDKSGLPNDRFSAERPEGSISTLTIQRTEQRDSAMYRCASRPAGRSSYNEQFFGPGTRLTVL.

The rearrangement uses TRBV12-3 or TRBV12-4 and TRBJ2-5; perhaps TRBD2 as D (7 bases). V was clipped by 6 bases and J by 2 bases, with 19 bases between them. CDR3 size: 16 residues. This chain's CDR3 is CASSPWGGGLQETQYF. DNA for the CDR3: TGTGCCAGCAGCCCCTGGGGCGGGGGCCTACAAGAGACCCAGTACTTC.